This T cell receptor beta chain was obtained from a study of shared clonotypes between healthy human individuals (dated by TCRdb to about 2020). For the study in its entirety: The cohort comprised a couple of women and a few men aged 18 to 49 years. Between about 0.8 and 8.9 billion PBMCs per donor were obtained by leukapheresis. To increase sequencing depth and limit assay-specific biases, different laboratories used diverse techniques to prepare libraries and sequence TCR repertoires. For each donor, CD4 naive and CD4 memory were each given three plates, CD8 naive was given two plates, and CD8 memory was given one plate. Blood TCR repertoires of roughly five healthy adults were deeply sequenced to estimate repertoire size and the extent of clonotype sharing between individuals.

TCR CDR3 regions were amplified from genomic DNA by multiplex PCR using the deep immunoSEQ assay. Extracted genomic DNA from each cell subset was distributed evenly across all wells of several immunoSEQ 96-well plates, and each plate was treated as a replicate. For sorted subsets, roughly 200 ng of genomic DNA, equivalent to roughly 33,000 T cell genomes, went into each replicate PCR. The purified libraries were quantified using a Qubit 3.0 fluorometer, sized with a Bioanalyzer 2100, and then quantified again using the KAPA Library Quantification kit. A separate single-read 150-cycle Illumina NextSeq 550 flow cell was used to sequence each immunoSEQ 96-well plate. Per the source publication's procedure: Because the immunoSEQ output held only junctional sequences and lacked quality scores, the filtering could not match the filtering applied to full-length reads. Sequences were annotated with PyIR, a Python wrapper for IgBLAST v1.9, using IMGT germline references to assign V/J genes and CDR3. Any read was removed if the V/J assignment was weak (E-value above 1e-6), the CDR3 was missing, or the read contained stop codons, out-of-frame junctions, or ambiguous translated residues. V3J clonotypes were defined as sequences sharing an identical inferred V gene, J gene, and CDR3 amino acid sequence. Percentage overlap between repertoires was calculated by dividing the number of shared unique clonotypes by the size of the smaller repertoire. Repertoire richness was assessed with RTK rarefaction, the Chao1 estimator, and Recon v2.1 estimates of unobserved clonotypes. For all TCRbeta clonotypes obtained by the gDNA method from a handful of donors, generation probabilities were computed with OLGA. TCRdb holds this immuneACCESS table with in-frame rearrangements only. Some clones are missing; in checked studies, unresolved V genes explain under half, and the rest has no known cause. V, J and clone size were drawn from that table, and D and trimming were deduced from the DNA. The sample contains over a million clones, around 97% of them found a single time. Approximately 1.1% of the sample belongs to the ten largest clones.

Results and caveats for the whole study, not just this receptor: Larger estimated clonotype richness was generally found for naive subsets than for memory subsets. Because the study included a small number of donors, the genetic and exposure-history diversity represented was limited. Even with the large sequencing depth, rarefaction of the sorted-subset datasets indicated that sequencing was incomplete. Across several donors, approximately 4.6% of naive CD4, 3% to 3.5% of naive CD8, 2.3% of memory CD4, and under 0.45% of memory CD8 clonotypes were shared. Compared with non-shared clonotypes, clonotypes shared by all four sorted-subset donors had higher generation probabilities. Based on pairwise subsampling, the degree of clonotype sharing among donors was expected to be affected by sequencing depth. Sampling was limited to blood, and TCR repertoires in tissue likely differ from TCR repertoires in blood.

Donors were healthy HIV-negative adults with no recently reported acute infections or vaccinations. Every donor was a Caucasian adult living in Nashville, Tennessee, USA. CD4+ T cells were enriched by magnetic negative selection; naive cells were then positively selected on CD45RA, and the negative fraction formed the memory subset. Blood was obtained by leukapheresis, after which PBMCs were separated by Ficoll-Histopaque density gradient centrifugation and cryopreserved in liquid nitrogen vapor phase. Purity and quantity of every magnetically sorted T cell population were checked by analytical flow cytometry. From each sorted fraction, genomic DNA was isolated and quantified by UV absorbance on a Nanodrop 2000c. As to this clone: No cognate antigen has been identified for it. Base-call qualities are not available, and no considerably larger clone is one nucleotide away.

Trimming costs V 4 bases and J 2 bases, and their ends lie 11 bases apart. According to the germline V gene (reference sequence), CDR1 reads MNHEY and CDR2 reads SMNVEV. From the cysteine through the phenylalanine, the CDR3 covers 14 amino acids. Only CDR3 DNA is held: 42 bases, read in frame from base 1. The chain is assembled from TRBV27 and TRBJ1-1; the D gene is possibly TRBD1, with 5 bases matching. Material for sequencing was naive CD4+ T cells sorted from blood. The sample's cell subset or site label, decoded: CD45RA+ positively selected. The receptor comes from a young man in good health. CDR3 sequence: CASSSPTANTEAFF. The base sequence is TGTGCCAGCAGTTCCCCGACAGCTAACACTGAAGCTTTCTTT.